This T cell receptor (beta chain) was sequenced for a study of blood T cell repertoires in COVID-19. Study-level background: Acute and convalescent COVID-19 samples came from the United States, Italy and Spain. T cells, B-cell-depleted T cells, or PBMCs provided the cDNA or gDNA that served as material.

The CDR3 has 16 amino acids. The V gene's germline CDR1 is MNHEY and CDR2 SMNVEV (reference sequence). J gave up 0 bases and V 5 bases, and 8 bases lay outside the gene matches. Original handling: Cell counts per sample came from amplifying reference gene primers. Clones were sequenced by immunoSEQ multiplex PCR, and TCRdb holds only the in-frame ones, with some missing. V and J calls and clone size are as listed in that table; D and trimming were resolved from the DNA. Counted here are approximately 90,000 clones, about 83% occurring once; the ten biggest clones make up almost 50%. This receptor was identified in a human donor in a cohort sampled during active COVID-19. The gene calls are TRBV27 and TRBJ1-1; 8 bases fit TRBD1. The sample comprised peripheral blood. The CDR3 bases are TGTGCCAGCAGTCTGGACAGGGTTCACATGAACACTGAAGCTTTCTTT. It is translated as CASSLDRVHMNTEAFF.